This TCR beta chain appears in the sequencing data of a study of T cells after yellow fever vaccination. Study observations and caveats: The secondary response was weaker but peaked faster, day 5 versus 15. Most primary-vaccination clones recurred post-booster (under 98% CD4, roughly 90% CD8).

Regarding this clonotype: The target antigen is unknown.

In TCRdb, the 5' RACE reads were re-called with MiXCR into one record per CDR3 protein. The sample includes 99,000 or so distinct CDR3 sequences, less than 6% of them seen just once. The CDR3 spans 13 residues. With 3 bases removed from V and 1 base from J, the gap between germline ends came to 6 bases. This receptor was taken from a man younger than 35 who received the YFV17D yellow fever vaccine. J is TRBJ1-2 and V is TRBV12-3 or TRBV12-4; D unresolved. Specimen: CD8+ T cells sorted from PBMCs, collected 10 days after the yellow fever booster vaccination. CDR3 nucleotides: TGTGCCAGCAGTTTGCGAGTTAACTATGGCTACACCTTC. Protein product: CASSLRVNYGYTF.